Listed below are T cell receptor beta chains from one sample, sequenced in a study of T cells in Graves' hyperthyroidism and ophthalmopathy. TCRdb re-called the multiplex PCR reads with MiXCR, one entry per CDR3 protein. The table includes under 800,000 distinct CDR3 sequences, 13% to 15% detected once. Sequenced sample: blood. These receptors all come from a woman aged 18-35 years with Graves' hyperthyroidism. Both conserved end residues are part of each CDR3. D genes are given only for firm matches. Expanded clones get a size class; other rows say once, few or many, or leave the size out.

size: many
J: TRBJ2-1
D: TRBD2
V: TRBV7-9
DNA: TGTGCCAGCAGCTCCATGAAGCGGGAGGGCCCAGGTCATGAGCAGTTCTTC
CDR3: CASSSMKREGPGHEQFF

size: .
J: TRBJ1-3
D: .
V: TRBV6-1
DNA: TGTGCCAGCATCTCTGGAAACACCATATATTTT
CDR3: CASISGNTIYF

size: many
J: TRBJ1-1
D: .
V: TRBV10-3
DNA: TGTGCCATCAGTGAGTCAAATTGGGAGCTCCGAGCTTTCTTT
CDR3: CAISESNWELRAFF

size: .
J: TRBJ1-4
D: .
V: TRBV28
DNA: TGTGCCACCCCTTATAGGACAGAAGACTCAACTAATGAAAAACTGTTTTTT
CDR3: CATPYRTEDSTNEKLFF

size: few
J: TRBJ2-2
D: .
V: TRBV7-2
DNA: TGTGCCAGCAGCTCTGGGAGAACGAGGAGTACCGGGGAGCTGTTTTTT
CDR3: CASSSGRTRSTGELFF

size: many
J: TRBJ1-4
D: .
V: TRBV7-8
DNA: TGTGCCAGCAGCTTATCTGGGCCCACTAATGAAAAACTGTTTTTT
CDR3: CASSLSGPTNEKLFF

size: many
J: TRBJ2-2
D: .
V: TRBV11-1
DNA: TGTGCCAGCAGCCCGACTAGGTCCGGGGAGCTGTTTTTT
CDR3: CASSPTRSGELFF

size: many
J: TRBJ2-5
D: .
V: TRBV3-1
DNA: TGTGCCAGCAGCCAAGACGGGCCTCAGGAGACCCAGTACTTC
CDR3: CASSQDGPQETQYF

size: few
J: TRBJ1-1
D: .
V: TRBV7-3
DNA: TGTGCCAGCAGCTTATACGGGGGGACTGAAGCTTTCTTT
CDR3: CASSLYGGTEAFF

size: once
J: TRBJ2-3
D: .
V: TRBV6-4
DNA: TGTGCCAGCAGTTATTTGGCAGACACAGATACGCAGTATTTT
CDR3: CASSYLADTDTQYF

size: many
J: TRBJ1-3
D: .
V: TRBV28
DNA: TGTGCCAGCAGGGGTAGTGGGGCGCAGGATGGAAACACCATATATTTT
CDR3: CASRGSGAQDGNTIYF

size: .
J: TRBJ1-1
D: .
V: TRBV19
DNA: TGTGCCAGTAGTAATTTAGGGCAGACTGAAGCTTTCTTT
CDR3: CASSNLGQTEAFF

size: .
J: TRBJ1-1
D: .
V: TRBV6-2/TRBV6-3
DNA: TGTGCCAGCAGTGGCCATTCAATGAACACTGAAGCTTTCTTT
CDR3: CASSGHSMNTEAFF

size: few
J: TRBJ2-1
D: .
V: TRBV4-3
DNA: TGCGCCAGCAGCCAGGGTCTAGGACTGGGGCTCCGGGAGCAGTTCTTC
CDR3: CASSQGLGLGLREQFF

size: .
J: TRBJ1-3
D: .
V: TRBV4-1
DNA: TGCGCCAGCAGCCGCCCAAATACGGACAGCTCTGGAAACACCATATATTTT
CDR3: CASSRPNTDSSGNTIYF

size: few
J: TRBJ2-1
D: TRBD1
V: TRBV2
DNA: TGTGCCGGCAATGAACAGGGGGGCTGGGAGTTTGGGCAGTTCTTC
CDR3: CAGNEQGGWEFGQFF

size: many
J: TRBJ2-7
D: .
V: TRBV11-2
DNA: TGTGCCAGCAGCCCACCCGGGACTCCTACCTACGAGCAGTACTTC
CDR3: CASSPPGTPTYEQYF

size: few
J: TRBJ2-7
D: TRBD2
V: TRBV4-1
DNA: TGCGCCAGCAGCCTGAAAATGCGGGAGGCCTACGAGCAGTACTTC
CDR3: CASSLKMREAYEQYF

size: .
J: TRBJ2-1
D: .
V: TRBV24-1
DNA: TGTGCCACCACCGTAGATGGGGCTAGTAGTGAGCAGTTCTTC
CDR3: CATTVDGASSEQFF

size: many
J: TRBJ2-5
D: TRBD1
V: TRBV2
DNA: TGTGCCAGCAACCTAAGACAGGGAACCCAAGAGACCCAGTACTTC
CDR3: CASNLRQGTQETQYF

size: many
J: TRBJ2-3
D: .
V: TRBV18
DNA: TGTGCCAGCTCGTTAGACACCTACACAGATACGCAGTATTTT
CDR3: CASSLDTYTDTQYF

size: .
J: TRBJ2-3
D: .
V: TRBV5-1
DNA: TGCGCCAGCAGCTTGGCACGGGACACTCATGACACAGATACGCAGTATTTT
CDR3: CASSLARDTHDTDTQYF